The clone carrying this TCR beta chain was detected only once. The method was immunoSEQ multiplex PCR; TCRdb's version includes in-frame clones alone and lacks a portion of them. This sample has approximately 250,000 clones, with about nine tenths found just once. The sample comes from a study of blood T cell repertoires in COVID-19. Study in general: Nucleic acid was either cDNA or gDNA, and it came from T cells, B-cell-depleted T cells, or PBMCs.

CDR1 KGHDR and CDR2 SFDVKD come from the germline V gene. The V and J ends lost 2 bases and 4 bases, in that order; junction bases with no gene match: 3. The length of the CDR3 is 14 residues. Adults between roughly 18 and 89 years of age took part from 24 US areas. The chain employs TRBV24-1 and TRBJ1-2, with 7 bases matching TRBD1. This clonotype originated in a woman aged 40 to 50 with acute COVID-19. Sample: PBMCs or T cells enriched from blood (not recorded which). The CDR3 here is CATSDSRTGYGYTF. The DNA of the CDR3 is TGTGCCACCAGTGATTCTCGGACAGGCTATGGCTACACCTTC.